The sequence of this TCR beta chain was determined in a study of T cells after somatic rescue of genetic block. This clone was counted a few times. This table comes from immunoSEQ multiplex PCR, and its TCRdb copy is limited to in-frame clones, with some not included. Of tens of thousands of clones in the sample, approximately 96% were seen once. CDR3 length: 16 residues. Trimming cost V 1 base and J 4 bases; bases outside gene matches: 6. Germline-derived CDR1 and CDR2 are LGHNA and YNFKEQ. The sample taken for sequencing was peripheral blood mononuclear cells (PBMCs). The TCR sequence derives from a child in the first two years of life. The V gene is TRBV4-2, the J gene TRBJ1-2, with 10 bases identical to TRBD1. The CDR3: CASSQVGTGAVYGYTF. Here the CDR3 DNA reads TGTGCCAGCAGCCAAGTCGGGACAGGGGCGGTCTATGGCTACACCTTC.